This T cell receptor beta chain is from a study of blood T cell repertoires in COVID-19. The overall study: Acute and convalescent COVID-19 specimens originated in the United States, Italy and Spain. T cells, B-cell-depleted T cells, or PBMCs supplied cDNA or gDNA.

Original analysis: Amplification of reference gene primers provided the estimated nucleated cell counts. Data came from immunoSEQ multiplex PCR; TCRdb stores just in-frame clones and leaves some out. V and J calls and clone size follow that table, whereas D and trimming were derived from the DNA. The sample lists tens of thousands of clones, approximately 84% occurring once. The sample comprised peripheral blood. The sequence was obtained from a man between 60 and 75 years old with acute or convalescent COVID-19.

The CDR3 region has the DNA TGTGCCAGCAGCGAGGGGGAGACCTACGAGCAGTACTTC. It is translated as CASSEGETYEQYF. The genes are TRBV11-3 and TRBJ2-7; D is possibly TRBD1 (6 bases). Germline lookup yields CDR1 SGHNT and CDR2 YENEEA. The CDR3 is made up of 13 amino acids. V lost 5 bases, J lost 2 bases, and 10 bases lay in between. Complete variable domain (other parts from reference TRBV11-3 and TRBJ2-7): EAGVVQSPRYKIIEKKQPVAFWCNPISGHNTLYWYLQNLGQGPELLIRYENEEAVDDSQLPKDRFSAERLKGVDSTLKIQPAELGDSAVYLCASSEGETYEQYFGPGTRLTVT.